This TCR beta chain was profiled in a study of OX40 agonist ivuxolimab in advanced cancers. Study-level points and caveats: With doses of 0.1-3.0 mg/kg, partial responders showed among the lowest clonal expansion.

Worth noting for this clone: Its antigen is currently unknown.

Profiling relied on immunoSEQ multiplex PCR, and the TCRdb table lists in-frame clones only, not all of them. The top ten clones hold about 30% of a sample with some 9,800 clones, 70% of them seen once. The CDR3 contains 14 residues. The trim removed 2 bases at V and 6 bases at J, leaving 2 bases unmatched. Germline loops: CDR1 SGHNT, CDR2 YYREEE (reference sequence). Sample: CD4+ or CD8+ T cells sorted from blood, taken in a trial of the OX40 agonist ivuxolimab. The clonotype was recovered from an adult with an advanced solid tumor such as melanoma, head and neck, liver or kidney cancer. The chain couples TRBV5-4 to TRBJ2-1, with 10 bases matching TRBD2. CDR3 nucleotide sequence: TGTGCCAGCAGCTTCCAGCGGGGGGGCAATGAGCAGTTCTTC. Translating gives CASSFQRGGNEQFF.